This T cell receptor beta chain came from a study of T cells after yellow fever vaccination. The wider study: Any fraction with a low cell number was prepared using SMART-Seq v4 Ultra Low Input. Broader study findings: The CD4 compartment and the CD8 compartment contained a small share of clonotypes in common. A large majority of primary-vaccination clones showed up again after the booster (96% CD4, 88% CD8).

This CDR3 has 16 amino acids. Germline CDR1 reads KGHSH; CDR2 reads LQKENI. V was pared by 0 bases and J by 1 base, with 7 bases between. A remark on this clonotype: Its antigen is undetermined.

Each CDR3 protein gets one entry after TCRdb re-called the 5' RACE reads with MiXCR. The sample shows about 340,000 distinct CDR3 sequences, 8.5% to 10% of them seen only once. The clonotype originates from a young man who received the YFV17D yellow fever vaccine. Sequenced material: PBMCs, taken on the day of the first yellow fever vaccination. This chain joins TRBV18 and TRBJ1-6; D is unresolved. The CDR3 bases are TGTGCCAGCTCACCACCTCGGCTTTCCTATAATTCACCCCTCCACTTT. Encoded protein: CASSPPRLSYNSPLHF.